What follows describes a single TCR beta chain. Its antigen is currently unknown. The source of the sample is a study of cytomegalovirus exposure and HLA in healthy donors. In the PCR, 60 Vbeta and 13 Jbeta primers were used. Here immunoSEQ multiplex PCR was the method, and the copy in TCRdb shows in-frame clones only, minus some. This table holds roughly 150,000 clones, roughly four fifths found once. Whole-study results and caveats: Another analysis was done later, and it associated around 15,000 TCR beta sequences with HLA alleles at 0.05 false discovery rate.

CDR1 and CDR2 (germline): SGHVS, FNYEAQ. The trim removed 3 bases at V and 2 bases at J, leaving 4 bases unmatched. This CDR3 is 15 amino acids long. The gene calls are TRBV7-6 and TRBJ2-3, with 8 bases identical to TRBD1. The TCR sequence derives from a male donor in good health and CMV-seropositive. Sequencing input: PBMCs. The CDR3 bases are TGTGCCAGCAGCTTGCGGACAGGGACCACAGATACGCAGTATTTT. Protein sequence: CASSLRTGTTDTQYF.